This TCR beta chain came from a study of T cell repertoires in cytomegalovirus infection. At the level of the study: Public TCR beta signatures provided an indication of both CMV infection and a matching HLA type.

TCRdb re-analysed the reads in MiXCR, keeping a single row per CDR3 protein. This sample has some 240,000 distinct CDR3 sequences, with over 15% found just once. Worth noting for this clonotype: Its antigen is unidentified.

Germline CDR1 SGHDT, CDR2 YYEEEE. The CDR3 has 14 residues. Trimming removed 5 bases from V and 8 bases from J, with 17 bases in between. Study outcomes and limitations: Using cumulative public TCR beta family frequency, the authors identified those who carried CMV together with the relevant HLA. Ex vivo responses were dominated by HLA-C-restricted CMV-specific TCR beta clonotypes.

This TCR was recovered from a human donor in good health (CMV status not recorded). Some clones in this sample may be carry-over from other donors' samples. The sample comprised CD8+ T cells from PBMCs. The J gene is TRBJ2-1, the V gene TRBV5-6, with a weak D call TRBD2 (5 bases). CDR3 in amino acids: CASREDPQSHEQFF. The CDR3 bases are TGTGCCAGCAGGGAGGACCCTCAATCCCATGAGCAGTTCTTC.